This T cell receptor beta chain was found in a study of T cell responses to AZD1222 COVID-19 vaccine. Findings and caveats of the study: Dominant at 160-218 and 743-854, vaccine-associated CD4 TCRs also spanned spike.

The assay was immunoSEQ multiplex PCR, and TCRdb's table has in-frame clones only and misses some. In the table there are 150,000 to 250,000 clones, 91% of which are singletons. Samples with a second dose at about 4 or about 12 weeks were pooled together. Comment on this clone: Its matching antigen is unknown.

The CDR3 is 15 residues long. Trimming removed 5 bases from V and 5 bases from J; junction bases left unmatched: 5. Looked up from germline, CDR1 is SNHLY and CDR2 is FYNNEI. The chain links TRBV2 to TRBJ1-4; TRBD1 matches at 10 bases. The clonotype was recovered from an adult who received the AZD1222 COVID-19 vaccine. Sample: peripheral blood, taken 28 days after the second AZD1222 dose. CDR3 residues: CASSSGGQGNEKLFF. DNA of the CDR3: TGTGCCAGCAGTTCTGGGGGACAGGGGAATGAAAAACTGTTTTTT.